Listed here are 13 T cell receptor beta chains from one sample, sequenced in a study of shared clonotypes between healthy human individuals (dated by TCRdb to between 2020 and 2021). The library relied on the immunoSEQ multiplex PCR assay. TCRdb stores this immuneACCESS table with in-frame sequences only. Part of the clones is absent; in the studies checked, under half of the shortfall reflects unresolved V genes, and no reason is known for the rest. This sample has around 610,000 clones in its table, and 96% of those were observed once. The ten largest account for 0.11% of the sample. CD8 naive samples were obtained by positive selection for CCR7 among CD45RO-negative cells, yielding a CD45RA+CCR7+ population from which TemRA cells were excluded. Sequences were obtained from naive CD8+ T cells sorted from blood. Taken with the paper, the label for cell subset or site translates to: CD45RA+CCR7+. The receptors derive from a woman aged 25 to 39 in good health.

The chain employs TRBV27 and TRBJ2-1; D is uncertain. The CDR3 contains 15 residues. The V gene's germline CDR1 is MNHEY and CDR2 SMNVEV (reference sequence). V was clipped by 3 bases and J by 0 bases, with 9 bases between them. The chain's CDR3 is CASSLGRSSYNEQFF. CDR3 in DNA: TGTGCCAGCAGTTTGGGTCGGAGCTCCTACAATGAGCAGTTCTTC.

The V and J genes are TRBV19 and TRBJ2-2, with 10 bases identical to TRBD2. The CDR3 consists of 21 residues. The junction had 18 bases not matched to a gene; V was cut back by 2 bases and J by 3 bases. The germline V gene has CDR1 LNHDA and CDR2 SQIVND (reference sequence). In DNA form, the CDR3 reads TGTGCCAGTAGTATACCGGATGGGACTAGCGAGAACCTTATTTACACCGGGGAGCTGTTTTTT. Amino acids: CASSIPDGTSENLIYTGELFF.

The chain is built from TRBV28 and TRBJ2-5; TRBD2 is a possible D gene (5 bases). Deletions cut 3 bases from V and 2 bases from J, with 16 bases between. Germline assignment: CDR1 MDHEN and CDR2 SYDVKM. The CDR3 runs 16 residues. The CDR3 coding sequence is TGTGCCAGCAGTTTCTCCCGGGAATTTTATCAAGAGACCCAGTACTTC. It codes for CASSFSREFYQETQYF.

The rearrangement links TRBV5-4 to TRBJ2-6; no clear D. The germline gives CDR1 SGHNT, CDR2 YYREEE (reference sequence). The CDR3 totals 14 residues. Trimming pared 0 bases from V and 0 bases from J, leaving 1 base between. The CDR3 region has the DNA TGTGCCAGCAGCTTGGACTCTGGGGCCAACGTCCTGACTTTC. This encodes CASSLDSGANVLTF.

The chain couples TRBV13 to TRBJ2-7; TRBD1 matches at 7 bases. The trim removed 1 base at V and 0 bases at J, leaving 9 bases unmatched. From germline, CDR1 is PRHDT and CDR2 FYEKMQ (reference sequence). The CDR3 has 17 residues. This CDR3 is CASSLEVGQQASYEQYF. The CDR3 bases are TGTGCCAGCAGCTTAGAAGTGGGACAGCAGGCCTCCTACGAGCAGTACTTC.

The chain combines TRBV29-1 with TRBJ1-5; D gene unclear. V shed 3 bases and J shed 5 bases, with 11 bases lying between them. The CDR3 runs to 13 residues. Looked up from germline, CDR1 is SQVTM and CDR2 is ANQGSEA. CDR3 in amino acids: CSVDTLPHQPQHF. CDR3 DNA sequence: TGCAGCGTTGACACTCTGCCACATCAGCCCCAGCATTTT.

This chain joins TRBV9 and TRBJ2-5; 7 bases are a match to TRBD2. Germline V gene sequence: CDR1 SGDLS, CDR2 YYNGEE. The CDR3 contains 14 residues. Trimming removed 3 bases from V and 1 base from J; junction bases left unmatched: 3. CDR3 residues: CASSETSVQETQYF. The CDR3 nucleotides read TGTGCCAGCAGCGAAACTAGCGTCCAAGAGACCCAGTACTTC.

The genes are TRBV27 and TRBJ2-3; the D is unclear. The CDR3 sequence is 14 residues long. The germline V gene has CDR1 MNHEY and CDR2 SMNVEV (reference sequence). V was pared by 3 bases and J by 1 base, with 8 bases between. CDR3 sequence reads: CASSFEVGTDTQYF. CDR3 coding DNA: TGTGCCAGCAGTTTCGAGGTTGGCACAGATACGCAGTATTTT.

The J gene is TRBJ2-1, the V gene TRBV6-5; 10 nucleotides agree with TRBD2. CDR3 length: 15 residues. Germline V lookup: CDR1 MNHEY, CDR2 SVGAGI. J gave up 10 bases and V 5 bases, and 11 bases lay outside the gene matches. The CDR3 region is CASSPLAGAPDEQFF. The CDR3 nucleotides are TGTGCCAGCAGTCCTCTAGCGGGAGCCCCAGACGAGCAGTTCTTC.

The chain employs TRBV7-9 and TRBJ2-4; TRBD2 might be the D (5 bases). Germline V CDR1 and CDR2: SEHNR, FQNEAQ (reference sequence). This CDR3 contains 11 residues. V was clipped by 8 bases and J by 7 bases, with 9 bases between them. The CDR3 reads CASGLYNIQYF. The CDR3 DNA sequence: TGTGCCAGCGGACTCTACAACATTCAGTACTTC. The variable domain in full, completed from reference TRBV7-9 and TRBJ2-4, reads DTGVSQNPRHKITKRGQNVTFRCDPISEHNRLYWYRQTLGQGPEFLTYFQNEAQLEKSRLLSDRFSAERPKGSFSTLEIQRTEQGDSAMYLCASGLYNIQYFGAGTRLSVL.

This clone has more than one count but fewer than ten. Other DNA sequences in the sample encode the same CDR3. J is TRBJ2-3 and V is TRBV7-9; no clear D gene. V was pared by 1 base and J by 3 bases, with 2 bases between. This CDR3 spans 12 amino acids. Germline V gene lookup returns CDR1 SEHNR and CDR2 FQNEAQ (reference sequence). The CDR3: CASSLGTDTQYF. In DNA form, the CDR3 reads TGTGCCAGCAGCTTAGGGACAGATACGCAGTATTTT.

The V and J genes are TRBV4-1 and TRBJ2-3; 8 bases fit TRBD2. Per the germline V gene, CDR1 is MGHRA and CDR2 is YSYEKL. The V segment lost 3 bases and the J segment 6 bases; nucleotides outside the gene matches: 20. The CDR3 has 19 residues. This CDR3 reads CASSHPQAGAGRVGDTQYF. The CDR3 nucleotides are TGCGCCAGCAGCCACCCCCAAGCGGGAGCGGGGAGGGTAGGTGATACGCAGTATTTT.

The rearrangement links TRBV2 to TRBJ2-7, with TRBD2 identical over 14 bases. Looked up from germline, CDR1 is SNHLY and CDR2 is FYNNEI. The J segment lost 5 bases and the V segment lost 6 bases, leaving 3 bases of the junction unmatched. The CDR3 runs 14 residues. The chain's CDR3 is CASRGTSGSHEQYF. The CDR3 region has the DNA TGTGCCAGCAGGGGGACTAGCGGGAGCCACGAGCAGTACTTC.